This T cell receptor beta chain was found in a study of early T cells in non-severe SARS-CoV-2 infection. This clonotype was counted many times. The trim removed 6 bases at V and 0 bases at J, leaving 7 bases unmatched. This CDR3 has 15 amino acids. The germline V gene has CDR1 DFQATT and CDR2 SNEGSKA (reference sequence). TCRdb redid the calling of the 5' RACE reads with MiXCR, one entry per CDR3 protein. The sample yields more than 30,000 distinct CDR3 sequences, 5% to 6.5% seen once. The chain recombines TRBV20-1 with TRBJ2-3; TRBD2 agrees at 9 bases. The TCR sequence derives from an adult who was a healthcare worker with PCR-confirmed SARS-CoV-2 infection or an uninfected control (not recorded which). The sequencing sample was made of whole blood. This CDR3 is CSAQQREVSTDTQYF. The CDR3 coding sequence is TGCAGTGCGCAACAGCGGGAGGTTAGCACAGATACGCAGTATTTT.